The entry below gives a single T cell receptor (beta chain) sequence along with its context. It lacks a known antigen. Qualities for individual bases were not recorded, and no much larger clone is one base off. The CDR3 numbers 16 residues from cysteine through phenylalanine. Of all the DNA, just the CDR3 is kept, 48 bases in frame from base 1. The germline V gene supplies CDR1 MNHNS and CDR2 SASEGT. Cut back by 2 bases and 5 bases, the V and J ends lie 18 bases apart. The data were taken from a study of shared clonotypes between healthy human individuals (TCRdb year 2020). With regard to the full study: A couple of women and a few men aged 18 to 49 years were included in the cohort. For each donor, CD4 naive and CD4 memory were each given three plates, CD8 naive was given two plates, and CD8 memory was given one plate. To estimate repertoire size and how much clonotype sharing occurs between individuals, the study deeply sequenced the blood TCR repertoires of roughly 5 healthy adults. To increase sequencing depth and limit assay-specific biases, TCR repertoire library preparation and sequencing were carried out by different laboratories using diverse techniques. Between about 0.8 and 9 billion PBMCs per donor were obtained by leukapheresis.

CD8 naive samples were obtained by positive selection for CCR7 among CD45RO-negative cells, yielding a CD45RA+CCR7+ population from which TemRA cells were excluded. Healthy HIV-negative adults with no recently reported acute infections or vaccinations were included as donors. Every donor was a Caucasian adult residing in Nashville, Tennessee, USA. Blood was obtained by leukapheresis, after which PBMCs were separated by Ficoll-Histopaque density gradient centrifugation and cryopreserved in liquid nitrogen vapor phase. Analytical flow cytometry was used to check the purity and quantity of each magnetically sorted T cell population. From each sorted fraction, genomic DNA was isolated and quantified by UV absorbance on a Nanodrop 2000c. TCR CDR3 regions were amplified from genomic DNA by multiplex PCR using the deep immunoSEQ assay. Extracted genomic DNA from each cell subset was distributed evenly across all wells of several immunoSEQ 96-well plates, and each plate was treated as a replicate. Each replicate PCR for sorted subsets received about 210 ng genomic DNA, equal to tens of thousands of T cell genomes. Purified libraries were quantified with a Qubit 3.0 fluorometer, sized on a Bioanalyzer 2100, and re-quantified with the KAPA Library Quantification kit. Every immunoSEQ 96-well plate was sequenced on a separate single-read 150-cycle Illumina NextSeq 550 flow cell. On the study's bioinformatics: The immunoSEQ output contained only junctional sequences without quality scores, so filtering could not match that applied to full-length reads. Sequences were annotated with PyIR, a Python wrapper for IgBLAST v1.9, and V/J genes and CDR3 were assigned using IMGT germline references. Any read was removed if the V/J assignment was weak (E-value above 1e-6), the CDR3 was missing, or the read contained stop codons, out-of-frame junctions, or ambiguous translated residues. V3J clonotypes were defined as sequences sharing an identical inferred V gene, J gene, and CDR3 amino acid sequence. To compute the percentage overlap between repertoires, the number of shared unique clonotypes was divided by the size of the smaller repertoire. Richness of each repertoire was evaluated using RTK rarefaction, the Chao1 estimator, and Recon v2.1 estimates of unobserved clonotypes. Generation probabilities were computed with OLGA for all TCRbeta clonotypes obtained by the gDNA method from a few donors. TCRdb stores this immuneACCESS table with in-frame sequences only. Part of the clones is absent; in the studies checked, under half of the shortfall reflects unresolved V genes, and no reason is known for the rest. The V and J calls and clone size come from that table; D and trimming were worked out from the DNA. For this sample there are approximately 650,000 clones; 95% to 96% appear just once. Jointly, the top ten make up 0.11% of the sample.

The study at large found these results: Based on pairwise subsampling, the degree of clonotype sharing among donors was expected to be affected by sequencing depth. Even with the large sequencing depth, rarefaction of the sorted-subset datasets indicated that sequencing was incomplete. Higher generation probabilities were observed for clonotypes shared by all four sorted-subset donors than for non-shared clonotypes. Sampling was restricted to blood, and TCR repertoires in tissues likely differ from the TCR repertoires found in blood. Because the study included a small number of donors, the genetic and exposure-history diversity represented was limited. Larger estimated clonotype richness was generally found for naive subsets than for memory subsets. Roughly 5% of naive CD4, 3.5% of naive CD8, about 2.4% of memory CD4, and around 0.4% of memory CD8 clonotypes were shared across several donors.

The chain links TRBV6-1 with TRBJ2-5, and possibly TRBD1, on 7 matching bases. This TCR derives from a woman aged 25-40 years in good health. Sequencing was done on a sample of naive CD8+ T cells sorted from blood. Sample cell subset or site, as interpreted from the label and publication: CD45RA+CCR7+. CDR3 protein: CASSEYATGEEETQYF. The DNA sequence is TGTGCCAGCAGTGAATATGCCACAGGGGAGGAGGAGACCCAGTACTTC.